The 18 T cell receptor delta chains presented below share a single source sample, sequenced in a study of TRDV2 sequences in healthy donors. TCRdb reprocessed the PCR reads through CATT. The data contain some 2,200 delta-chain clones, more than 60% of them singletons. Sequencing was done on a sample of Vd2+ gamma-delta T cells from blood. The receptors here all came from a human donor in good health.

V is TRDV2 and J is TRDJ1, with D perhaps given as TRDD2 or TRDD3 (5 bases each). V lost 0 bases and J 0 bases, leaving 19 bases between the germline ends. The CDR3 extends over 18 amino acids. Germline assignment: CDR1 GEAIGNYY and CDR2 EKD. The CDR3 reads CACDTVGGSSPNTDKLIF. CDR3 coding DNA: TGTGCCTGTGACACCGTCGGGGGGTCCAGTCCTAACACCGATAAACTCATCTTT.

Comment on this clone: Other DNA sequences in this specimen translate into the identical CDR3. The rearrangement uses TRDV2 and TRDJ1; tentative D call: TRDD3 (5 bases). CDR1 and CDR2 from the germline V gene are GEAIGNYY and EKD. This CDR3 spans 14 amino acids. V lost 0 bases and J lost 0, with 7 bases in between. CDR3 in DNA: TGTGCCTGTGACACCTTGGGGAACACCGATAAACTCATCTTT. Encoded protein: CACDTLGNTDKLIF.

This chain uses TRDV2 with TRDJ1; D call uncertain. This CDR3 has 15 amino acids. With 3 bases removed from V and 0 bases from J, the gap between germline ends came to 13 bases. The germline gives CDR1 GEAIGNYY, CDR2 EKD. The CDR3 protein is CACDPLESHTDKLIF. The CDR3, as DNA: TGTGCCTGTGACCCCTTAGAGTCGCACACCGATAAACTCATCTTT.

This clone was observed a few times. The rearrangement uses TRDV2 and TRDJ1; 10 nucleotides align to TRDD3. Germline values: CDR1 GEAIGNYY, CDR2 EKD. This CDR3 has 13 amino acids. After removal of 4 bases from V and 10 bases from J, the junction contained 8 bases not matched to a gene. CDR3 bases: TGTGCCTGTGATACTGGGGGATCGGCGGCACTCATCTTT. Amino acids: CACDTGGSAALIF.

This clone was counted only a few times. The J gene is TRDJ1, the V gene TRDV2; tentatively, D is TRDD3 (5 bases). CDR1 is GEAIGNYY, CDR2 EKD, per germline. The CDR3 is made up of 16 amino acids. Trimming stripped 3 bases from V and 0 bases from J, with 16 bases between. The chain's CDR3 is CACDLIGMGYTDKLIF. CDR3 coding DNA: TGTGCCTGTGACCTCATAGGGATGGGGTACACCGATAAACTCATCTTT.

On this clone itself: Different DNA sequences within this sample yield the same CDR3. The V gene is TRDV2, the J gene TRDJ1, with 8 bases that match TRDD3. Germline CDR1 and CDR2: GEAIGNYY and EKD. V lost 1 base and J lost 0; bases outside the gene matches: 12. The CDR3 spans 18 residues. The CDR3 protein is CACDTVGLGVPNTDKLIF. The CDR3 nucleotides are TGTGCCTGTGACACAGTAGGACTGGGGGTCCCAAACACCGATAAACTCATCTTT.

V usage is TRDV2 and J usage is TRDJ1; TRDD3 agrees at 12 bases. Trimming took 3 bases from V and 2 from J; bases not matched to a gene: 3. Germline CDR1 GEAIGNYY, CDR2 EKD. CDR3 length: 15 residues. This CDR3 reads CACDFLGDTTDKLIF. The CDR3 DNA sequence: TGTGCCTGTGACTTCCTGGGGGATACGACCGATAAACTCATCTTT.

Points on this clone: A read error is likely here: a far larger clone is one base away. The V call is TRDV2, the J call TRDJ1, with 11 bases that match TRDD3. V dropped 3 bases and J dropped 5; count of bases not matched to a gene: 7. This CDR3 spans 15 amino acids. Germline V gene lookup returns CDR1 GEAIGNYY and CDR2 EKD. CDR3 loop: CACDFLGDTGDKLIF. As DNA, the CDR3 is TGTGCCTGTGACTTCCTGGGGGATACTGGGGATAAACTCATCTTT.

The rearrangement joins TRDV2 to TRDJ1, with TRDD3 identical over 10 bases. This CDR3 has 17 amino acids. V dropped 0 bases and J dropped 0; count of bases not matched to a gene: 6. Germline assignment: CDR1 GEAIGNYY and CDR2 EKD. Here the CDR3 DNA reads TGTGCCTGTGACACCTTACTGGGGGATTCGAACACCGATAAACTCATCTTT. Translation: CACDTLLGDSNTDKLIF.

This clone was recorded once. The gene calls are TRDV2 and TRDJ1; 11 positions match TRDD3. The germline V gene has CDR1 GEAIGNYY and CDR2 EKD. The ends lost 0 bases at V and 2 bases at J; junction bases unmatched: 7. The CDR3 contains 17 residues. In DNA form, the CDR3 reads TGTGCCTGTGACACCGTACTGGGGGATAGCAAGACCGATAAACTCATCTTT. Encoded protein: CACDTVLGDSKTDKLIF.

The chain links TRDV2 to TRDJ1, with TRDD3 identical over 8 bases. The J segment lost 0 bases and the V segment lost 1 base, leaving 18 bases of the junction unmatched. The CDR3 length is 20 residues. The germline V gene has CDR1 GEAIGNYY and CDR2 EKD. CDR3 DNA sequence: TGTGCCTGTGACACTATTCCCCAAAGTACTGGGGGTTATAACACCGATAAACTCATCTTT. Protein product: CACDTIPQSTGGYNTDKLIF.

The rearrangement joins TRDV2 to TRDJ1; TRDD3 aligns across 9 bases. Germline V lookup: CDR1 GEAIGNYY, CDR2 EKD. After removal of 7 bases from V and 0 bases from J, the junction contained 14 bases not matched to a gene. The CDR3 extends over 17 amino acids. The chain's CDR3 is CACGPPTGGPYTDKLIF. CDR3 in DNA: TGTGCCTGCGGCCCTCCTACTGGGGGACCTTACACCGATAAACTCATCTTT.

The table lists this clone with a count of one. The V call is TRDV2, the J call TRDJ1; 11 bases are shared with TRDD3. Germline V lookup: CDR1 GEAIGNYY, CDR2 EKD. V trimming: 0 bases; J trimming: 4 bases; junction bases outside the gene matches: 12. This CDR3 has 18 amino acids. DNA for the CDR3: TGTGCCTGTGACACCGTAGGCGGAATGGGGGATACGGTCGATAAACTCATCTTT. This translates into CACDTVGGMGDTVDKLIF.

The chain combines TRDV2 with TRDJ1; TRDD3 aligns across 11 bases. This CDR3 region has 15 residues. Per the germline V gene, CDR1 is GEAIGNYY and CDR2 is EKD. Trimming at V came to 3 bases and at J to 4 bases, leaving 6 bases not matched to a gene. Here the CDR3 reads CACDLLGDMYDKLIF. CDR3 DNA sequence: TGTGCCTGTGACCTACTGGGGGATATGTACGATAAACTCATCTTT.

The chain is built from TRDV2 and TRDJ1; 10 bases map to TRDD3. Germline V gene data show CDR1 as GEAIGNYY and CDR2 as EKD. CDR3 size: 19 residues. The V and J ends lost 0 bases and 1 base, in that order; junction bases with no gene match: 13. The chain's CDR3 is CACDTLPTELGDTTDKLIF. In DNA, the CDR3 is TGTGCCTGTGACACCCTTCCTACCGAATTGGGGGATACCACCGATAAACTCATCTTT.

Concerning this clone: This may be a read error: a much more frequent sequence differs by one nucleotide. This specimen includes other DNA sequences encoding the same CDR3. The chain couples TRDV2 to TRDJ1; the D is unclear. Per germline, CDR1 GEAIGNYY and CDR2 EKD. The CDR3 runs 20 residues. CDR3 protein: CACDTLKVRENSGYTDKLIF. The CDR3 DNA sequence: TGTGCCTGTGACACACTGAAGGTACGAGAAAACTCCGGGTACACTGATAAACTCATCTTT.

The V and J genes are TRDV2 and TRDJ1; 12 positions agree with TRDD3. V trimming: 0 bases; J trimming: 3 bases; junction bases outside the gene matches: 10. Germline CDR1 GEAIGNYY, CDR2 EKD. The CDR3 is 18 residues long. DNA for the CDR3: TGTGCCTGTGACACCGTCCCCTCTGGGGGATACGAGGCCGATAAACTCATCTTT. Its translation is CACDTVPSGGYEADKLIF.

V usage is TRDV2 and J usage is TRDJ1, with D hard to call. Trimming pared 3 bases from V and 0 bases from J, leaving 13 bases between. The germline V gene encodes CDR1 GEAIGNYY and CDR2 EKD. This CDR3 comprises 15 residues. The DNA of the CDR3 is TGTGCCTGTGACGCTCTTTTTGGAAACACCGATAAACTCATCTTT. Residues: CACDALFGNTDKLIF.